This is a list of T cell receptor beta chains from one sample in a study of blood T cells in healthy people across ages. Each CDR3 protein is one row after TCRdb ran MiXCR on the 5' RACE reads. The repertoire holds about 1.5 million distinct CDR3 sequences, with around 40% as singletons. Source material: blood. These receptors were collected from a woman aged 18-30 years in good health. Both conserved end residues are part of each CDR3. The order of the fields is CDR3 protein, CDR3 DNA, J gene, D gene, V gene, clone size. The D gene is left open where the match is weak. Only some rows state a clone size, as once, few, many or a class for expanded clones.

CDR3aa: CASSQAPRTNYGHTF
CDR3nt: TGTGCCAGCAGCCAAGCTCCGAGGACCAACTATGGCCACACCTTC
j_gene: TRBJ1-2
d_gene: .
v_gene: TRBV3-1
abundance: .

CDR3aa: CSVPRGLAASGLQETQYF
CDR3nt: TGCAGTGTTCCAAGGGGACTAGCGGCATCCGGACTCCAAGAGACCCAGTACTTC
j_gene: TRBJ2-5
d_gene: TRBD2
v_gene: TRBV20-1
abundance: once

CDR3aa: CSAIQLREVNQPQHF
CDR3nt: TGCAGTGCTATACAGCTCAGGGAGGTAAATCAGCCCCAGCATTTT
j_gene: TRBJ1-5
d_gene: .
v_gene: TRBV20-1
abundance: .

CDR3aa: CATSTRIGSDTQYF
CDR3nt: TGTGCCACCAGCACCCGGATCGGGTCAGATACGCAGTATTTT
j_gene: TRBJ2-3
d_gene: .
v_gene: TRBV15
abundance: many

CDR3aa: CASARPNEKLFF
CDR3nt: TGTGCCAGCGCCAGACCTAATGAAAAACTGTTTTTT
j_gene: TRBJ1-4
d_gene: .
v_gene: TRBV6-6
abundance: .

CDR3aa: CASSVPPQGMNTEAFF
CDR3nt: TGTGCCAGCAGCGTCCCGCCCCAGGGGATGAACACTGAAGCTTTCTTT
j_gene: TRBJ1-1
d_gene: .
v_gene: TRBV9
abundance: .

CDR3aa: CSVEIWTSVTKGVYEQYF
CDR3nt: TGCAGCGTTGAGATCTGGACTAGCGTTACTAAAGGGGTCTACGAGCAGTACTTC
j_gene: TRBJ2-7
d_gene: TRBD2
v_gene: TRBV29-1
abundance: few

CDR3aa: CASSPNRVGSTDTQYF
CDR3nt: TGTGCCAGCAGCCCCAACAGGGTCGGCAGCACAGATACGCAGTATTTT
j_gene: TRBJ2-3
d_gene: .
v_gene: TRBV7-8
abundance: few

CDR3aa: CASSQAYPTGGLTDTQYF
CDR3nt: TGTGCCAGCAGCCAGGCGTATCCAACAGGGGGACTCACAGATACGCAGTATTTT
j_gene: TRBJ2-3
d_gene: TRBD1
v_gene: TRBV3-1
abundance: .

CDR3aa: CASSEAEGPTDTQYF
CDR3nt: TGTGCCAGCAGTGAAGCAGAGGGCCCCACAGATACGCAGTATTTT
j_gene: TRBJ2-3
d_gene: .
v_gene: TRBV2
abundance: .

CDR3aa: CASSLVGGKYNSPLHF
CDR3nt: TGTGCCAGCAGCTTAGTGGGGGGCAAGTATAATTCACCCCTCCACTTT
j_gene: TRBJ1-6
d_gene: .
v_gene: TRBV7-2
abundance: .

CDR3aa: CASSEEGSTDTQYF
CDR3nt: TGTGCCAGCAGCGAGGAGGGGAGCACAGATACGCAGTATTTT
j_gene: TRBJ2-3
d_gene: .
v_gene: TRBV9
abundance: .

CDR3aa: CASSQARLTYEQYF
CDR3nt: TGCGCCAGCAGCCAAGCCAGGTTAACCTACGAGCAGTACTTC
j_gene: TRBJ2-7
d_gene: .
v_gene: TRBV4-1
abundance: few

CDR3aa: CASKLRSGFLSGANVLTF
CDR3nt: TGTGCCAGCAAGCTGCGTTCAGGATTCTTATCTGGGGCCAACGTCCTGACTTTC
j_gene: TRBJ2-6
d_gene: .
v_gene: TRBV2
abundance: .

CDR3aa: CASSLGETVTNEKLFF
CDR3nt: TGTGCCAGCAGCTTAGGGGAGACAGTTACTAATGAAAAACTGTTTTTT
j_gene: TRBJ1-4
d_gene: .
v_gene: TRBV7-9
abundance: .

CDR3aa: CASRWTPEDNQPQHF
CDR3nt: TGTGCCAGCAGATGGACTCCCGAGGACAATCAGCCCCAGCATTTT
j_gene: TRBJ1-5
d_gene: .
v_gene: TRBV6-1
abundance: few